A selection of T cell receptor beta chains follows, all from one sample in a study of molecular identifiers for immune sequencing clone quantification. TCRdb recomputed calls from the PCR reads with MiXCR, one row per CDR3 protein. The sample holds 40,000 to 45,000 distinct CDR3 sequences; about 18% are singletons and the top ten take roughly 7%. The material sequenced was naive CD8+ T cells from blood, with Jurkat cell RNA spiked in. All receptors come from a human donor in good health. Some libraries in this study had Jurkat cell RNA spiked in. Both conserved end residues are part of each CDR3. Fields, in order: CDR3 DNA, CDR3 protein, clone size, V gene, D gene, J gene. The D gene is left open where the match is weak. Part of the rows lack a size; the others show once, few, many or a class for expanded clones.

TGTGCCAGCAGCTTCCAAAAACAGGGGTCCCACGAGCAGTACTTC	CASSFQKQGSHEQYF	many	TRBV7-8	TRBD1	TRBJ2-7
TGTGCCAGCAGCCTAGATGGGGGGGAGACCCAGTACTTC	CASSLDGGETQYF	.	TRBV7-9	.	TRBJ2-5
TGTGCCAGCAGCGTGGGGGGGAATAGCAATCAGCCCCAGCATTTT	CASSVGGNSNQPQHF	.	TRBV7-9	.	TRBJ1-5
TGTGCCAGCAGTTTATCGAGGGGGATGAACACTGAAGCTTTCTTT	CASSLSRGMNTEAFF	.	TRBV28	.	TRBJ1-1
TGTGCCAGCAGCACGGGACAGGGGTACAATCAGCCCCAGCATTTT	CASSTGQGYNQPQHF	many	TRBV7-2	TRBD1	TRBJ1-5
TGTGCCAGCACCCTTCGGGGGGGAGGAAACACCATATATTTT	CASTLRGGGNTIYF	.	TRBV28	.	TRBJ1-3
TGTGCCACCGGGCGGGACGAAACACCCTACGAGCAGTACTTC	CATGRDETPYEQYF	few	TRBV11-1	.	TRBJ2-7
TGTGCCAGCAGTTTAGGGGCGGGAGGGCCCTACGAGCAGTACTTC	CASSLGAGGPYEQYF	many	TRBV28	TRBD2	TRBJ2-7
TGTGCCAGCAGTTATGAAGTAGGACTAACAGGCGATGAGCAGTTCTTC	CASSYEVGLTGDEQFF	few	TRBV28	.	TRBJ2-1
TGTGCCAGCAGTTCTTTGGGGATCGGACCCTACGAGCAGTACTTC	CASSSLGIGPYEQYF	few	TRBV28	.	TRBJ2-7
TGCGCCAGCAGCTGGGGGACGGGCGAGCAGTACTTC	CASSWGTGEQYF	many	TRBV5-1	.	TRBJ2-7
TGTGCCAAGACCGGGGAGCTGTTTTTT	CAKTGELFF	many	TRBV6-7	.	TRBJ2-2
TGTGCCAGCAGCTTGGGCCCAAGTAGCTCCTACAATGAGCAGTTCTTC	CASSLGPSSSYNEQFF	many	TRBV5-6	.	TRBJ2-1
TGTGCCAGCAGTTTCTACCAGGGGCTGAAAGAGACCCAGTACTTC	CASSFYQGLKETQYF	many	TRBV6-5	.	TRBJ2-5
TGTGCTAGTGGTTTGGGGGTCTCGAACACTGAAGCTTTCTTT	CASGLGVSNTEAFF	few	TRBV12-5	.	TRBJ1-1
TGTGCCAGCAGGCCGAGGGGAGGCGGCGGGGAGCTGTTTTTT	CASRPRGGGGELFF	.	TRBV5-4	.	TRBJ2-2